This TCR beta chain was recovered during a study of shared clonotypes between healthy human individuals. Findings and caveats of the study: Generally, naive subsets (rather than memory subsets) showed larger estimated richness. The researchers took only blood, and tissue repertoires probably look different. An effect of sequencing depth on clonotype sharing among donors was expected.

In regard to this clone: Its cognate antigen is unknown.

Every subset's genomic DNA went evenly onto several immunoSEQ plates. The data were produced by immunoSEQ multiplex PCR, yet TCRdb's version contains in-frame clones alone and is incomplete. The data show over 800,000 clones, 90% to 95% seen once. CD45RO-negative, CCR7-positively selected cells formed the naive CD8 fraction, excluding terminally differentiated effector memory CD45RA+ cells. The CDR3 runs to 15 residues. Trimming cost V 1 base and J 4 bases, with 16 bases left between them. Germline V lookup: CDR1 GTSNPN, CDR2 SVGIG (reference sequence). The receptor's source is a man aged 25 to 40 in good health. The genes are TRBV30 and TRBJ1-1; D remains ambiguous. What was sequenced was naive CD8+ T cells sorted from blood. The DNA for the CDR3 is TGTGCCTGGAGTGGTTTAGACACCGTGGGCACTGAAGCTTTCTTT. Translated: CAWSGLDTVGTEAFF.